Below, 30 T cell receptor beta chains from the same sample are listed, as sequenced in a study of early T cells in non-severe SARS-CoV-2 infection. TCRdb fed the 5' RACE reads into MiXCR, producing one record per CDR3 protein. Of about 94,000 distinct CDR3 sequences listed, about 13% are singletons. Sequenced sample: whole blood. The origin of the receptors is an adult who was a healthcare worker with PCR-confirmed SARS-CoV-2 infection or an uninfected control (not recorded which).

Ten or more counts support this clonotype. This chain links TRBV6-1 with TRBJ1-5; D is perhaps TRBD1 (5 bases). Germline V gives CDR1 MNHNS, CDR2 SASEGT. V lost 1 base and J lost 6, with 10 bases in between. The CDR3 is 14 residues long. CDR3 DNA: TGTGCCAGCAGTGAAGTAGCAGGGACTCAGCCCCAGCATTTT. Translation gives CASSEVAGTQPQHF.

The V call is TRBV19, the J call TRBJ1-5; D is undetermined. V dropped 2 bases and J dropped 3 bases, with 8 bases sitting between them. CDR1 and CDR2 from the germline V gene are LNHDA and SQIVND (reference sequence). The CDR3 contains 14 residues. This chain's CDR3 is CASSIRRDNQPQHF. The CDR3 DNA is TGTGCCAGTAGTATACGACGTGACAATCAGCCCCAGCATTTT.

This clonotype was counted ten times or more. This chain joins TRBV3-1 and TRBJ1-1; D uncertain. There are 12 residues in the CDR3. Germline-derived CDR1 and CDR2 are LGHDT and YNNKEL (reference sequence). With 1 base removed from V and 6 bases from J, the gap between germline ends came to 6 bases. This CDR3 reads CASSQGKAEAFF. The CDR3 nucleotides read TGTGCCAGCAGCCAAGGAAAGGCTGAAGCTTTCTTT.

The rearrangement links TRBV3-1 to TRBJ1-2; 10 nucleotides agree with TRBD1. Losses at the gene ends were 6 bases for V and 5 bases for J; bases not matched to a gene: 6. The CDR3 sequence is 14 residues long. Germline loops: CDR1 LGHDT, CDR2 YNNKEL (reference sequence). The CDR3 bases are TGTGCCAGCAGTGCCGGGACAGGGGTATATGGCTACACCTTC. It codes for CASSAGTGVYGYTF.

Concerning this clonotype itself: This CDR3 is missing its conserved last phenylalanine or tryptophan, likely due to a read error. The gene calls are TRBV9 and TRBJ2-3; TRBD2 is a possible D gene (6 bases). Trimming stripped 5 bases from V and 5 bases from J, with 12 bases between. In germline, CDR1 is SGDLS, CDR2 YYNGEE. The CDR3 has 13 amino acids. CDR3 DNA: TGTGCCAGCAGTTGGGGGAGGAAAGATACGCAGTATTCT. Translation: CASSWGRKDTQYS.

This clonotype has a handful of counts. The gene calls are TRBV4-1 and TRBJ1-4; perhaps TRBD1 as D (6 bases). Trimming cost V 2 bases and J 6 bases, with 10 bases left between them. There are 14 residues in the CDR3. Germline CDR1 MGHRA, CDR2 YSYEKL. The CDR3 loop is CASSQQGFYEKLFF. DNA of the CDR3: TGCGCCAGCAGCCAACAGGGGTTTTATGAAAAACTGTTTTTT.

This clonotype was counted at least ten times. The rearrangement links TRBV28 to TRBJ2-7; D is tentatively TRBD1 or TRBD2 (5 bases each). Germline assignment: CDR1 MDHEN and CDR2 SYDVKM. Trimming removed 2 bases at V and 3 bases at J, with 11 bases between. The CDR3 totals 14 residues. DNA of the CDR3: TGTGCCAGCAGTTTAGGGGGTCCTTACTACGAGCAGTACTTC. Protein product: CASSLGGPYYEQYF.

This clonotype has only a few counts. The chain employs TRBV3-1 and TRBJ1-1; D possibly corresponds to TRBD1 (5 bases). The CDR3 loop spans 14 amino acids. Germline CDR1 is LGHDT and CDR2 is YNNKEL (reference sequence). Trimming cost V 1 base and J 4 bases, with 10 bases left between them. CDR3 amino acids: CASSQVVGATEAFF. CDR3 bases: TGTGCCAGCAGCCAAGTCGTCGGGGCCACTGAAGCTTTCTTT.

This clonotype was seen ten or more times. The chain carries TRBV4-2 and TRBJ1-2; tentative D call: TRBD1 (5 bases). V gave up 4 bases and J gave up 9 bases, with 18 bases separating them. This CDR3 comprises 14 residues. Germline CDR1 is LGHNA and CDR2 is YNFKEQ. The chain's CDR3 is CASSLDGASSRYTF. As DNA, the CDR3 is TGTGCCAGCAGCCTCGACGGGGCCTCCTCTCGCTACACCTTC.

This clonotype occurred many times. This sequence joins TRBV5-1 and TRBJ2-7, with D tentatively TRBD2 (5 bases). The CDR3 is 13 amino acids. Trimming left V 4 bases short and J 6 bases short, with 14 bases between. Germline lookup yields CDR1 SGHRS and CDR2 YFSETQ. CDR3 amino acids: CASSTDGIGEQYF. The DNA for the CDR3 is TGCGCCAGCAGCACGGACGGGATCGGCGAGCAGTACTTC.

The chain couples TRBV28 to TRBJ1-6; D is perhaps TRBD1 (5 bases). Germline CDR1 reads MDHEN; CDR2 reads SYDVKM. Between the trimmed V and J ends, which lost 7 bases and 6 bases, there was a span of 10 bases. CDR3 length equals 13 residues. The CDR3 loop reads CASTRQFNSPLHF. CDR3 nucleotides: TGTGCCAGCACCCGACAGTTTAATTCACCCCTCCACTTT.

The CDR3 loop reads CASSLLTGVETQYF. The CDR3, as DNA: TGTGCCAGCAGCTTACTGACAGGAGTGGAGACCCAGTACTTC. The chain recombines TRBV7-9 with TRBJ2-5; D possibly corresponds to TRBD1 (6 bases). V dropped 2 bases and J dropped 5 bases, with 12 bases sitting between them. Germline-derived CDR1 and CDR2 are SEHNR and FQNEAQ (reference sequence). CDR3 length equals 14 residues.

CDR3: CSARGMVGGIKNIQYF. CDR3 bases: TGCAGTGCTAGAGGGATGGTAGGTGGGATCAAAAACATTCAGTACTTC. The chain has TRBV20-1 and TRBJ2-4; D call uncertain. The CDR3 is made up of 16 amino acids. The V end was cut by 1 base, the J end by 3 bases, with 16 bases between. From germline, CDR1 is DFQATT and CDR2 SNEGSKA (reference sequence).

This clonotype was picked up many times. The chain combines TRBV7-8 with TRBJ1-4; D is uncertain. The CDR3 extends over 15 amino acids. V was trimmed by 6 bases and J by 2 bases, leaving 13 bases between them. Germline V gene lookup returns CDR1 SGHVS and CDR2 FQNEAQ. DNA for the CDR3: TGTGCCAGCAGATCCGGCGGGATTACTAATGAAAAACTGTTTTTT. It codes for CASRSGGITNEKLFF.

This clonotype was observed at least ten times. The chain links TRBV10-3 to TRBJ1-5, with D maybe TRBD1 (6 bases). Trimming left V 0 bases short and J 7 bases short, with 13 bases between. Germline V lookup: CDR1 ENHRY, CDR2 SYGVKD. The CDR3 length is 15 residues. CDR3: CAISESGGGGQPQHF. As DNA, the CDR3 is TGTGCCATCAGTGAGTCCGGGGGGGGCGGACAGCCCCAGCATTTT.

The chain carries TRBV15 and TRBJ2-5; the D gene could be TRBD1 or TRBD2 (5 bases each). CDR1 LNHNV and CDR2 YYDKDF come from the germline V gene (reference sequence). This CDR3 spans 13 amino acids. The V end was cut by 0 bases, the J end by 9 bases, with 11 bases between. The CDR3 is CATSRDGGRAQYF. CDR3 sequence (DNA): TGTGCCACCAGCAGAGATGGGGGTAGGGCCCAGTACTTC. Looking up the rest from reference TRBV15 and TRBJ2-5 gives the full variable domain: DAMVIQNPRYQVTQFGKPVTLSCSQTLNHNVMYWYQQKSSQAPKLLFHYYDKDFNNEADTPDNFQSRRPNTSFCFLDIRSPGLGDTAMYLCATSRDGGRAQYFGPGTRLLVL.

The V and J genes are TRBV3-1 and TRBJ1-2, with TRBD1 matching 9 bases. Germline V gene lookup returns CDR1 LGHDT and CDR2 YNNKEL (reference sequence). V dropped 3 bases and J dropped 6; count of bases not matched to a gene: 5. The CDR3 is 14 amino acids. The CDR3 nucleotides read TGTGCCAGCAGCCATACGGGACAGGGTGATGGCTACACCTTC. As protein: CASSHTGQGDGYTF.

This sequence joins TRBV29-1 and TRBJ2-1; the D gene is possibly TRBD1 (6 bases). The CDR3 length is 12 residues. Trimming cost V 7 bases and J 6 bases, with 13 bases left between them. Germline lookup yields CDR1 SQVTM and CDR2 ANQGSEA. The CDR3 sequence is CSGSRGGNEQFF. Written as DNA, the CDR3 is TGCAGCGGGAGCCGAGGGGGCAATGAGCAGTTCTTC.

The chain combines TRBV7-9 with TRBJ1-3, with D tentatively TRBD1 (6 bases). The germline gives CDR1 SEHNR, CDR2 FQNEAQ (reference sequence). The CDR3 runs to 16 residues. V was trimmed by 4 bases and J by 0 bases, leaving 13 bases between them. The CDR3 bases are TGTGCCAGCAGCTCGTACAGGGAGGCCTCTGGAAACACCATATATTTT. Its protein product is CASSSYREASGNTIYF.

This clonotype was seen more than once but under ten times. The chain uses TRBV12-3 or TRBV12-4 and TRBJ2-7; D possibly corresponds to TRBD1 (6 bases). V lost 5 bases, J lost 2 bases, and 16 bases lay in between. This CDR3 region has 15 residues. CDR3 coding DNA: TGTGCCAGCAGTCAAACGACAGGCAGCACCTACGAGCAGTACTTC. This translates into CASSQTTGSTYEQYF.

This clonotype showed up just once. The chain uses TRBV29-1 and TRBJ2-3; D may be TRBD1 or TRBD2 (6 bases each). The germline V and J ends were trimmed by 7 bases and 6 bases, with 20 bases remaining between them. Per germline, CDR1 SQVTM and CDR2 ANQGSEA. The CDR3 extends over 14 amino acids. The CDR3 DNA is TGCAGCGCGTCGGGGGCGACTAATATCGATACGCAGTATTTT. It yields the protein CSASGATNIDTQYF.

This chain links TRBV7-6 with TRBJ2-5; D is ambiguous. V was pared by 5 bases and J by 6 bases, with 10 bases between. The CDR3 is 12 residues long. CDR1 and CDR2 (germline): SGHVS, FNYEAQ. CDR3 residues: CASSPPGQTQYF. The CDR3 region has the DNA TGTGCCAGCAGCCCACCTGGGCAGACCCAGTACTTC. The variable domain in full, completed from reference TRBV7-6 and TRBJ2-5, reads GAGVSQSPRYKVTKRGQDVALRCDPISGHVSLYWYRQALGQGPEFLTYFNYEAQQDKSGLPNDRFSAERPEGSISTLTIQRTEQRDSAMYRCASSPPGQTQYFGPGTRLLVL.

This clonotype was counted at least ten times. The chain links TRBV9 to TRBJ1-3; no reliable D call. V lost 0 bases, J lost 0 bases, and 4 bases lay in between. Germline CDR1 reads SGDLS; CDR2 reads YYNGEE. The CDR3 covers 14 residues. CDR3 sequence reads: CASSVGSSGNTIYF. The CDR3 DNA reads TGTGCCAGCAGCGTAGGGAGCTCTGGAAACACCATATATTTT.

The chain uses TRBV6-5 and TRBJ1-5, with 7 bases identical to TRBD1. V gave up 5 bases and J gave up 5 bases; unmatched junction bases: 3. CDR1 and CDR2 (germline): MNHEY, SVGAGI. This CDR3 is built from 13 residues. The CDR3 sequence: CASSPDRDQPQHF. In nucleotides, the CDR3 is TGTGCCAGCAGTCCCGACAGGGATCAGCCCCAGCATTTT.

The V and J genes are TRBV7-2 and TRBJ2-7, with 9 positions matching TRBD1. Germline V gene lookup returns CDR1 SGHTA and CDR2 FQGNSA. The CDR3 is 14 residues long. Trimming took 5 bases from V and 4 from J; bases not matched to a gene: 6. The CDR3 is CASSAGQGPYEQYF. In nucleotides, the CDR3 is TGTGCCAGCAGCGCGGGACAGGGACCGTACGAGCAGTACTTC. Looking up the rest from reference TRBV7-2 and TRBJ2-7 gives the full variable domain: GAGVSQSPSNKVTEKGKDVELRCDPISGHTALYWYRQSLGQGLEFLIYFQGNSAPDKSGLPSDRFSAERTGGSVSTLTIQRTQQEDSAVYLCASSAGQGPYEQYFGPGTRLTVT.

This chain connects TRBV9 to TRBJ2-5; D not resolved. The CDR3 is 14 residues long. Trimming removed 2 bases from V and 1 base from J, with 9 bases in between. Looked up from germline, CDR1 is SGDLS and CDR2 is YYNGEE. The CDR3 DNA reads TGTGCCAGCAGCGTGTCGGCAGGCCAAGAGACCCAGTACTTC. Translation: CASSVSAGQETQYF.

The genes are TRBV10-1 and TRBJ1-1; the D gene is possibly TRBD1 (5 bases). V dropped 6 bases and J dropped 2 bases, with 10 bases sitting between them. The CDR3 runs to 13 residues. Germline-derived CDR1 and CDR2 are WNHNN and SYGVQD (reference sequence). In DNA form, the CDR3 reads TGCGCCAGCAGCCGGGACCCCAACACTGAAGCTTTCTTT. The encoded protein is CASSRDPNTEAFF.

This clonotype appeared many times. The CDR3, as DNA: TGTGCCAGCTCACCCTCCCCGACACAATTAGTAGGCACTGAAGCTTTCTTT. It codes for CASSPSPTQLVGTEAFF. This sequence joins TRBV18 and TRBJ1-1; no clear D gene. This CDR3 contains 17 residues. CDR1 and CDR2 from the germline V gene are KGHSH and LQKENI. Trimming took 3 bases from V and 4 from J, leaving 21 bases between them.

The CDR3 region is CASSSQGGGVNTEAFF. The CDR3 DNA follows: TGTGCCAGCAGCTCTCAAGGGGGAGGTGTTAACACTGAAGCTTTCTTT. The J gene is TRBJ1-1, the V gene TRBV7-6; a possible D gene is TRBD1 (6 bases). Per the germline V gene, CDR1 is SGHVS and CDR2 is FNYEAQ. V gave up 4 bases and J gave up 2 bases, with 17 bases separating them. This CDR3 is built from 16 residues.

The chain employs TRBV7-8 and TRBJ2-3; D gene uncertain. The CDR3 totals 14 residues. V was shortened by 1 base and J by 2 bases, with 7 bases between the two germline ends. Looked up from germline, CDR1 is SGHVS and CDR2 is FQNEAQ. CDR3 loop: CASSLGHNTDTQYF. In nucleotides, the CDR3 is TGTGCCAGCAGCTTAGGCCACAACACAGATACGCAGTATTTT.